This is a list of T cell receptor beta chains from one sample in a study of OX40 agonist ivuxolimab in advanced cancers. The protocol was immunoSEQ multiplex PCR, while the TCRdb copy is restricted to in-frame clones and leaves out a portion. The sample lists 55,000 to 60,000 clones; over 85% were seen once. Sequencing was performed on CD4+ or CD8+ T cells sorted from blood, taken in a trial of the OX40 agonist ivuxolimab. These receptors all stem from an adult with an advanced solid tumor such as melanoma, head and neck, liver or kidney cancer. The CDR3 runs from the conserved cysteine through the conserved F or W. D genes are given only for firm matches. The listing skips clone size in some rows; elsewhere it reads once, few, many or a size class.

clone size	D gene	V gene	J gene	CDR3 DNA	CDR3 protein
-	-	TRBV7-2	TRBJ2-7	TGTGCCAGCAGCGAAGGTACTCCTTACGAGCAGTACTTC	CASSEGTPYEQYF
-	TRBD1	TRBV28	TRBJ1-1	TGTGCCAGCACCACCCCTATCGATCAGGGGGGGACTGAAGCTTTCTTT	CASTTPIDQGGTEAFF
-	-	TRBV7-2	TRBJ1-5	TGTGCCAGCAGCTATAGTCCGGATCAGCCCCAGCATTTT	CASSYSPDQPQHF
-	-	TRBV19	TRBJ2-5	TGTGCCAGTAGTATTTTGGCAGGAGAGACCCAGTACTTC	CASSILAGETQYF
-	-	TRBV9	TRBJ2-1	TGTGCCAGCAGGTCTACCGGGACGACTCTCAATGAGCAGTTCTTC	CASRSTGTTLNEQFF
-	TRBD2	TRBV27	TRBJ2-3	TGTGCCAGCAGTCTCGGGACTAGCGGGACCACAGATACGCAGTATTTT	CASSLGTSGTTDTQYF
-	-	TRBV4-3	TRBJ2-3	TGCGCCAGCAGCCAAGAAGGGGCGGGCGATACGCAGTATTTT	CASSQEGAGDTQYF
-	-	TRBV6-5	TRBJ1-6	TGTGCCAGCAGTTACCTGGGGGATAATTCACCCCTCCACTTT	CASSYLGDNSPLHF
-	-	TRBV27	TRBJ1-4	TGTGCCAGCAGTTTATACCCGGGTCCTAATGAAAAACTGTTTTTT	CASSLYPGPNEKLFF
once	TRBD1	TRBV4-1	TRBJ2-1	TGCGCCAGCAGCCACTCTACAGGGGGGAGATCCTACAATGAGCAGTTCTTC	CASSHSTGGRSYNEQFF
-	-	TRBV7-2	TRBJ2-4	TGTGCCAGCAGCTTAGAGGGGGGAGGGCTTGGTGGAACCAAAAACATTCAGTACTTC	CASSLEGGGLGGTKNIQYF
-	-	TRBV15	TRBJ2-1	TGTGCCACCAGCAGAGTCTCCACTGACAGTGAGCAGTTCTTC	CATSRVSTDSEQFF
-	-	TRBV6-5	TRBJ2-2	TGTGCCAGCAGTCTCGGGACAAACACCGGGGAGCTGTTTTTT	CASSLGTNTGELFF
-	TRBD1	TRBV11-3	TRBJ1-1	TGTGCCAGCAGCTTAGATCGACAGGGGAAGAACACTGAAGCTTTCTTT	CASSLDRQGKNTEAFF
-	-	TRBV27	TRBJ2-1	TGTGCCAGCAGTTGGGGGGAAACCTACAATGAGCAGTTCTTC	CASSWGETYNEQFF
-	-	TRBV11-3	TRBJ2-1	TGTGCCAGCAGCCTTGGACGGGACAATGAGCAGTTCTTC	CASSLGRDNEQFF
-	-	TRBV7-7	TRBJ2-5	TGTGCCAGCAGCTTAGTAGTGCGTAGAGGGGAGACCCAGTACTTC	CASSLVVRRGETQYF
-	-	TRBV29-1	TRBJ2-1	TGCAGCGTTGGTCACAGTGCCCCCTACAATGAGCAGTTCTTC	CSVGHSAPYNEQFF
-	-	TRBV28	TRBJ1-4	TGTGCCAGCAGTTTGGGACAACCTGGGGAAAAACTGTTTTTT	CASSLGQPGEKLFF
-	-	TRBV9	TRBJ2-7	TGTGCCAGCAGCGTAGACCTCAGCCGGATATCCGAGCAGTACTTC	CASSVDLSRISEQYF
-	TRBD2	TRBV13	TRBJ2-1	TGTGCCAGCAGCTTACGGTCCCGCGGGAGGGCAGAAAATGAGCAGTTCTTC	CASSLRSRGRAENEQFF
-	TRBD1	TRBV27	TRBJ2-7	TGTGCCAGCAGTTTTGGGACAGGGGGATCCTACGAGCAGTACTTC	CASSFGTGGSYEQYF
-	TRBD2	TRBV13	TRBJ2-5	TGTGCCAGCAGTCTAGCGGGAGGGACCCAAGAGACCCAGTACTTC	CASSLAGGTQETQYF
once	-	TRBV28	TRBJ2-7	TGTGCCAGCCAGGGGGGGGTCCTCAACCCCTACGAGCAGTACTTC	CASQGGVLNPYEQYF
-	-	TRBV27	TRBJ2-3	TGTGCCAGCACCCAAGGGATACTAGACACAGATACGCAGTATTTT	CASTQGILDTDTQYF
-	TRBD2	TRBV9	TRBJ2-3	TGTGCCAGCAGCGTAAGCGGGAGCAACACAGATACGCAGTATTTT	CASSVSGSNTDTQYF
-	-	TRBV28	TRBJ2-1	TGTGCCAGCAGCCCCCGGGGTGGATCCTACAATGAGCAGTTCTTC	CASSPRGGSYNEQFF
-	-	TRBV6-5	TRBJ1-1	TGTGCCAGCAGTCCCGGGACAACGAACACTGAAGCTTTCTTT	CASSPGTTNTEAFF
-	-	TRBV19	TRBJ2-3	TGTGCCAGTAGTGCCTGGGTGGCAGATACGCAGTATTTT	CASSAWVADTQYF
-	-	TRBV6-4	TRBJ2-7	TGTGCCAGCAGTGACTCTGGGGGAGCGCAGTACTTC	CASSDSGGAQYF
-	TRBD2	TRBV27	TRBJ2-7	TGTGCCAGCAGTTACCCGGGACTAGCGGGAGCGGGACACGAGCAGTACTTC	CASSYPGLAGAGHEQYF
-	TRBD1	TRBV13	TRBJ1-2	TGTGCCAGCAGCTTAGGCATGGACAGGGTTGGGTATGGCTACACCTTC	CASSLGMDRVGYGYTF
few	-	TRBV7-6	TRBJ2-1	TGTGCCAGCAGCAACTGGACGAGCTACAATGAGCAGTTCTTC	CASSNWTSYNEQFF
-	TRBD1	TRBV13	TRBJ2-7	TGTGCCAGCAGCGCTAGACAGGGAGTGTCCTACGAGCAGTACTTC	CASSARQGVSYEQYF
-	-	TRBV5-4	TRBJ1-2	TGTGCCAGCAGCTTGACTAGTTTAGGACGGTCCTATGGCTACACCTTC	CASSLTSLGRSYGYTF
-	TRBD2	TRBV11-2	TRBJ2-7	TGTGCCAGCAGCTTAGACGGGACTAGCGGCTACGAGCAGTACTTC	CASSLDGTSGYEQYF
-	-	TRBV11-3	TRBJ2-3	TGTGCCAGCAGCTTAGGGGGATCCTTCACAGATACGCAGTATTTT	CASSLGGSFTDTQYF
-	-	TRBV5-6	TRBJ2-2	TGTGCCAGCAGCTCGCACACCAGCGGGGAGCTGTTTTTT	CASSSHTSGELFF
-	-	TRBV7-2	TRBJ2-1	TGTGCCAGCAACCCCACAGGGTCCCCCTACAATGAGCAGTTCTTC	CASNPTGSPYNEQFF
-	-	TRBV30	TRBJ2-7	TGTGCCTGGAGATCCCCAGTGGGGCAGTACTTC	CAWRSPVGQYF
-	-	TRBV4-3	TRBJ1-2	TGCGCCAGCAGCCATACGAGGACAAACGGCTACACCTTC	CASSHTRTNGYTF
-	-	TRBV10-3	TRBJ2-7	TGTGCCATCGGTAGTGGCGACACCTACGAGCAGTACTTC	CAIGSGDTYEQYF
-	-	TRBV28	TRBJ2-6	TGTGCCAGCAGGGTGGGTCTCTCTGGGGCCAACGTCCTGACTTTC	CASRVGLSGANVLTF
-	-	TRBV19	TRBJ2-1	TGTGCCAGTTTCACCCACTTGGCAGGATACAATGAGCAGTTCTTC	CASFTHLAGYNEQFF
-	TRBD1	TRBV5-1	TRBJ1-5	TGCGCCAGCAGCTTGGACGGCAGGGGGAATCAGCCCCAGCATTTT	CASSLDGRGNQPQHF
-	-	TRBV11-2	TRBJ2-7	TGTGCCAGCAGCCCAGGGGTCGGTTCCTACGAGCAGTACTTC	CASSPGVGSYEQYF
-	-	TRBV30	TRBJ2-7	TGTGCCTTGATGACAGGATCCTACGAGCAGTACTTC	CALMTGSYEQYF
-	TRBD2	TRBV13	TRBJ2-7	TGTGCCAGCAGCCGCCTTGGGACTAGCGCTAGCTCCTACGAGCAGTACTTC	CASSRLGTSASSYEQYF
-	TRBD2	TRBV7-6	TRBJ2-1	TGTGCCAGCAGCTTAGAAAGCGGGGCCTACAATGAGCAGTTCTTC	CASSLESGAYNEQFF
-	-	TRBV9	TRBJ2-7	TGTGCCAGCAGCCCTAGCGGAGACAGGGGTTACGAGCAGTACTTC	CASSPSGDRGYEQYF
-	-	TRBV27	TRBJ2-7	TGTGCCAGCAGCCGCGGCGGGCTTCCCTACGAGCAGTACTTC	CASSRGGLPYEQYF
few	-	TRBV9	TRBJ1-1	TGTGCCAGCAGCGGACAGTCCACTGAAGCTTTCTTT	CASSGQSTEAFF
-	-	TRBV14	TRBJ2-3	TGTGCCAGCAGCCAATTCGGGACTAGCACAGATACGCAGTATTTT	CASSQFGTSTDTQYF
-	TRBD1	TRBV27	TRBJ1-2	TGTGCCAGCAGTTTATCGTACAGGGGAAGACCTAACTATGGCTACACCTTC	CASSLSYRGRPNYGYTF
-	TRBD2	TRBV19	TRBJ2-1	TGTGCCAGTAGTACCAAACGGACTAGCGGGACCCGTTATAATGAGCAGTTCTTC	CASSTKRTSGTRYNEQFF
-	-	TRBV7-3	TRBJ2-3	TGTGCCAGCAGCTTAAAATTTGTGTCTGGTCTGTCGACAGATACGCAGTATTTT	CASSLKFVSGLSTDTQYF
-	-	TRBV11-2	TRBJ2-2	TGTGCCAGCAGCAAGACCGGCGGGGAGCTGTTTTTT	CASSKTGGELFF
-	-	TRBV7-9	TRBJ1-1	TGTGCCAGCAGCTCACGGGACACCCGGGCCCGTAGCACTGAAGCTTTCTTT	CASSSRDTRARSTEAFF
-	-	TRBV5-8	TRBJ1-5	TGTGCCAGCAGCTTGGGCTCGCCCCAGCATTTT	CASSLGSPQHF